The 25 T cell receptor beta chains below all came from one sample that was sequenced in a study of blood T cell repertoires in COVID-19. Assay used: immunoSEQ multiplex PCR; TCRdb lists only in-frame clones, some missing. The table records 35,000 to 40,000 clones, 75% to 90% of them present only once. Sequencing was performed on peripheral blood. The receptors here all came from a man in his fifties with active or convalescent COVID-19.

The V call is TRBV6-5, the J call TRBJ2-5; 7 nucleotides align to TRBD2. The CDR3 totals 15 residues. Germline V lookup: CDR1 MNHEY, CDR2 SVGAGI. The J segment lost 2 bases and the V segment lost 2 bases, leaving 5 bases of the junction unmatched. CDR3 coding DNA: TGTGCCAGCAGTTACCCGGGGGGACGGCAAGAGACCCAGTACTTC. The encoded protein is CASSYPGGRQETQYF.

V gene TRBV6-5 combines with J gene TRBJ2-1; D uncertain. The CDR3 length is 14 residues. Trimming left V 6 bases short and J 5 bases short, with 14 bases between. Germline loops: CDR1 MNHEY, CDR2 SVGAGI. Written as DNA, the CDR3 is TGTGCCAGCAGCAGCCAGGTTCGAAACAATGAGCAGTTCTTC. Translating gives CASSSQVRNNEQFF.

The genes are TRBV19 and TRBJ2-6; TRBD1 aligns across 7 bases. J gave up 0 bases and V 10 bases, and 9 bases lay outside the gene matches. Germline CDR1 reads LNHDA; CDR2 reads SQIVND (reference sequence). There are 16 residues in the CDR3. CDR3: CATRQGIDSGANVLTF. The CDR3 region has the DNA TGTGCCACACGACAGGGAATTGACTCTGGGGCCAACGTCCTGACTTTC.

The rearrangement links TRBV6-5 to TRBJ2-5; 12 bases map to TRBD1. The V gene's germline CDR1 is MNHEY and CDR2 SVGAGI. The ends lost 4 bases at V and 7 bases at J; junction bases unmatched: 10. This CDR3 comprises 16 residues. The chain's CDR3 is CASSFSGTGGLGTQYF. In nucleotides, the CDR3 is TGTGCCAGCAGTTTTTCCGGGACAGGGGGCTTGGGGACCCAGTACTTC.

The genes are TRBV19 and TRBJ1-5; 12 nucleotides align to TRBD1. With V trimmed by 2 bases and J by 4 bases, 6 bases remained unmatched. Looked up from germline, CDR1 is LNHDA and CDR2 is SQIVND (reference sequence). There are 17 residues in the CDR3. Here the CDR3 reads CASSIRDRGQENQPQHF. The CDR3 DNA sequence: TGTGCCAGTAGTATACGGGACAGGGGGCAAGAAAATCAGCCCCAGCATTTT. The whole variable domain, remainder taken from reference TRBV19 and TRBJ1-5, is DGGITQSPKYLFRKEGQNVTLSCEQNLNHDAMYWYRQDPGQGLRLIYYSQIVNDFQKGDIAEGYSVSREKKESFPLTVTSAQKNPTAFYLCASSIRDRGQENQPQHFGDGTRLSIL.

This clone was counted a single time. The CDR3 DNA sequence: TGCGCCAGCAGTGAGGGAGGGAGAAATGAAAAACTGTTTTTT. This codes for CASSEGGRNEKLFF. J is TRBJ1-4 and V is TRBV10-2; the D is unclear. V was clipped by 2 bases and J by 5 bases, with 9 bases between them. This CDR3 has 14 amino acids. The germline gives CDR1 WSHSY, CDR2 SAAADI.

The chain combines TRBV19 with TRBJ1-2, with TRBD1 matching over 7 bases. Per germline, CDR1 LNHDA and CDR2 SQIVND (reference sequence). The CDR3 is made up of 12 amino acids. After removal of 9 bases from V and 8 bases from J, the junction contained 9 bases not matched to a gene. The CDR3 DNA follows: TGTGCCAGCACACCTAGGGGGCGAGGCTACACCTTC. It translates to CASTPRGRGYTF.

The chain joins TRBV9 to TRBJ2-1; TRBD2 matches at 8 bases. Trimming removed 0 bases from V and 9 bases from J; junction bases left unmatched: 2. CDR1 is SGDLS and CDR2 is YYNGEE in the germline V gene. The CDR3 has 13 residues. The CDR3 is CASSVVLAGEQFF. The CDR3 nucleotides are TGTGCCAGCAGCGTAGTCCTAGCGGGTGAGCAGTTCTTC.

The chain is built from TRBV25-1 and TRBJ2-4; 8 bases line up with TRBD1. Germline CDR1 and CDR2: MGHDK and SYGVNS. This CDR3 comprises 14 residues. Trimming cost V 2 bases and J 7 bases; bases outside gene matches: 4. This CDR3 reads CASSEPRQGNIQYF. The CDR3 nucleotides are TGTGCCAGCAGTGAACCAAGACAGGGGAACATTCAGTACTTC.

This chain joins TRBV5-1 and TRBJ1-4, with TRBD1 identical over 9 bases. V shed 2 bases and J 7 bases; nucleotides not matched to a gene: 3. Germline V gene sequence: CDR1 SGHRS, CDR2 YFSETQ. The CDR3 consists of 14 residues. CDR3 in DNA: TGCGCCAGCAGCTTACAGGGGGCCAGTGAAAAACTGTTTTTT. Residues: CASSLQGASEKLFF.

In regard to this clone: This likely comes from a read error, as the CDR3 has no conserved phenylalanine or tryptophan at its end. Because the CDR3's place on the DNA is in doubt, the DNA is left out and the CDR3 is given as listed by TCRdb. The chain employs TRBV12-3 or TRBV12-4 and TRBJ1-1; the listed D gene, TRBD1, was not tested against the DNA. The CDR3 comprises 13 residues, both ends counted. CDR3 region: CASSLQRTGRMRL.

The chain carries TRBV2 and TRBJ2-3, with TRBD2 matching over 8 bases. CDR3 length: 13 amino acids. CDR1 and CDR2 (germline): SNHLY, FYNNEI. Losses at the gene ends were 7 bases for V and 4 bases for J; bases not matched to a gene: 4. DNA of the CDR3: TGTGCCAGCACAGCGGGGGTCGCAGATACGCAGTATTTT. It translates to CASTAGVADTQYF.

V and J are TRBV19 and TRBJ1-4; 8 nucleotides align to TRBD1. Losses at the gene ends were 4 bases for V and 8 bases for J; bases not matched to a gene: 9. CDR3 length equals 15 residues. Per germline, CDR1 LNHDA and CDR2 SQIVND (reference sequence). The CDR3 DNA follows: TGTGCCAGTAGTACCCGACAGGGGAAGGGAGAAAAACTGTTTTTT. This encodes CASSTRQGKGEKLFF.

The chain recombines TRBV7-6 with TRBJ1-5; a possible D gene is TRBD1 (5 bases). The CDR3 consists of 17 residues. V gave up 1 base and J gave up 0 bases, with 13 bases separating them. CDR1 SGHVS and CDR2 FNYEAQ come from the germline V gene. CDR3 sequence: CASSLGFQGYSNQPQHF. CDR3 nucleotide sequence: TGTGCCAGCAGCTTAGGCTTTCAGGGTTATAGCAATCAGCCCCAGCATTTT. Filled out from reference TRBV7-6 and TRBJ1-5, the complete variable domain reads GAGVSQSPRYKVTKRGQDVALRCDPISGHVSLYWYRQALGQGPEFLTYFNYEAQQDKSGLPNDRFSAERPEGSISTLTIQRTEQRDSAMYRCASSLGFQGYSNQPQHFGDGTRLSIL.

The chain is built from TRBV29-1 and TRBJ2-4; weak D call: TRBD1 (6 bases). V shed 8 bases and J shed 7 bases, with 12 bases lying between them. CDR3 length: 11 amino acids. Germline-derived CDR1 and CDR2 are SQVTM and ANQGSEA. CDR3 DNA sequence: TGCAGCATCGGACAGAACAACATTCAGTACTTC. Residues: CSIGQNNIQYF.

CDR3 loop: CASSVRDSRGYTF. Written as DNA, the CDR3 is TGTGCCAGCAGTGTCCGGGACTCTCGAGGCTACACCTTC. The chain recombines TRBV12-3 or TRBV12-4 with TRBJ1-2, with D possibly matching TRBD1 (5 bases). The CDR3 runs 13 residues. V was clipped by 5 bases and J by 8 bases, with 15 bases between them.

V and J are TRBV9 and TRBJ1-2; TRBD1 matches 10 bases. This CDR3 comprises 16 residues. J was trimmed by 4 bases and V by 4 bases; bases with no gene match: 10. CDR1 SGDLS and CDR2 YYNGEE come from the germline V gene. The CDR3 DNA reads TGTGCCAGCAGCAGAACCGGGACAGGGGTTACCTATGGCTACACCTTC. Translation: CASSRTGTGVTYGYTF.

The rearrangement links TRBV5-1 to TRBJ2-2; TRBD2 agrees at 14 bases. Losses at the gene ends were 3 bases for V and 3 bases for J; bases not matched to a gene: 16. CDR1 SGHRS and CDR2 YFSETQ come from the germline V gene. There are 21 residues in the CDR3. This CDR3 is CASSSGFGRTSGGPYTGELFF. In DNA, the CDR3 is TGCGCCAGCAGCTCCGGGTTCGGCCGGACTAGCGGGGGGCCTTACACCGGGGAGCTGTTTTTT.

This clone was observed once. This chain joins TRBV27 and TRBJ1-3; D is uncertain. CDR1 MNHEY and CDR2 SMNVEV come from the germline V gene (reference sequence). The V gene lost 0 bases and the J gene lost 4 bases, with 10 bases spanning the gap. The CDR3 is 15 residues long. The CDR3 spells CASSLSVGSGNTIYF. The CDR3 coding sequence is TGTGCCAGCAGTTTATCGGTCGGGTCAGGAAACACCATATATTTT.

This chain uses TRBV19 with TRBJ1-5, with TRBD1 as a possible D gene (5 bases). The CDR3 totals 15 residues. V was trimmed by 3 bases and J by 1 base, leaving 10 bases between them. Germline CDR1 reads LNHDA; CDR2 reads SQIVND (reference sequence). The CDR3 sequence: CASSIAAGSNQPQHF. The CDR3 coding sequence is TGTGCCAGTAGTATTGCGGCAGGGAGCAATCAGCCCCAGCATTTT.

The rearrangement links TRBV7-9 to TRBJ1-3, with 8 bases matching TRBD1. J lost 0 bases, V lost 2 bases, and 0 bases had no gene match. Germline-derived CDR1 and CDR2 are SEHNR and FQNEAQ (reference sequence). This CDR3 has 15 amino acids. This CDR3 is CASSLTGGSGNTIYF. The CDR3 bases are TGTGCCAGCAGCTTAACAGGGGGCTCTGGAAACACCATATATTTT.

This clone was detected only a few times. The chain employs TRBV4-1 and TRBJ2-1; TRBD1 agrees at 12 bases. The J segment lost 4 bases and the V segment lost 3 bases, leaving 7 bases of the junction unmatched. The CDR3 is 17 amino acids. CDR1 and CDR2 (germline): MGHRA, YSYEKL. This CDR3 is CASSHAGTGGTYNEQFF. As DNA, the CDR3 is TGCGCCAGCAGCCACGCCGGGACAGGGGGCACATACAATGAGCAGTTCTTC.

V gene TRBV29-1 combines with J gene TRBJ1-2, with TRBD1 matching 11 bases. The length of the CDR3 is 15 residues. Germline trimming cut 0 bases from V and 8 bases from J; bases unmatched to any gene: 8. CDR1 is SQVTM, CDR2 ANQGSEA, per germline. The DNA of the CDR3 is TGCAGCGTTGAAGATCAGGGACAGGGGGAACGGGGCTACACCTTC. Amino acids: CSVEDQGQGERGYTF.

This sequence joins TRBV4-1 and TRBJ1-2, with 7 bases fitting TRBD1. Germline CDR1 is MGHRA and CDR2 is YSYEKL. CDR3 length equals 16 residues. V shed 1 base, J shed 3 bases, and the junction held 8 bases outside the gene matches. The CDR3 coding sequence is TGCGCCAGCAGCCAAGTTTTAGGGGGCGCCGACTATGGCTACACCTTC. It specifies CASSQVLGGADYGYTF.

The chain combines TRBV19 with TRBJ2-7; 10 nucleotides align to TRBD2. The germline gives CDR1 LNHDA, CDR2 SQIVND (reference sequence). The CDR3 runs 15 residues. Trimming removed 9 bases from V and 5 bases from J; junction bases left unmatched: 13. The CDR3 loop reads CASGKVAGGLNEQYF. The CDR3 nucleotides are TGTGCCAGCGGAAAGGTAGCGGGGGGACTAAACGAGCAGTACTTC.